The 29 T cell receptor beta chains below come from one sample, sequenced in a study of regulatory T cells in long-lasting Graves disease. As to time point: newly diagnosed GD, antithyroid drugs for less than 3 months. Following extraction of RNA from PBMCs, that RNA was used to make the TCR library. CDR3-region Arm-PCR and iRepertoire HTBI primers produced the TCR beta libraries. TCRdb used MiXCR to reprocess the multiplex PCR reads, holding one entry per CDR3 protein. The top ten clones hold about 20% of a sample with about 620,000 distinct CDR3 sequences, 15% to 20% of them seen once. Another study also made use of these data, one on T cells in Graves' hyperthyroidism and ophthalmopathy.

The sample here was peripheral blood mononuclear cells (PBMCs), taken at new diagnosis, from a patient treated with antithyroid drugs. These receptors were taken from a woman aged 30 to 39 with Graves disease.

This clonotype was counted many times. The chain employs TRBV20-1 and TRBJ1-2; 9 bases agree with TRBD1. V shed 3 bases, J shed 2 bases, and the junction held 7 bases outside the gene matches. Per the germline V gene, CDR1 is DFQATT and CDR2 is SNEGSKA (reference sequence). The CDR3 runs 15 residues. The CDR3 is CSARSAGTGNYGYTF. The CDR3 DNA follows: TGCAGTGCTAGGTCTGCCGGGACAGGGAACTATGGCTACACCTTC.

This clonotype was picked up a small number of times. This sequence joins TRBV28 and TRBJ2-7; 12 bases align to TRBD2. The CDR3 is 15 residues long. Germline values: CDR1 MDHEN, CDR2 SYDVKM. The J segment lost 10 bases and the V segment lost 3 bases, leaving 10 bases of the junction unmatched. The CDR3 coding sequence is TGTGCCAGCAGTTTTCTCCGGACTAGCGGGAATTTTCAGTACTTC. It encodes CASSFLRTSGNFQYF.

The chain uses TRBV20-1 and TRBJ2-1; 11 nucleotides align to TRBD2. CDR3 length: 20 residues. CDR1 and CDR2 from the germline V gene are DFQATT and SNEGSKA (reference sequence). Trimming at V came to 0 bases and at J to 0 bases, leaving 13 bases not matched to a gene. The CDR3 sequence: CSARDKVGTSGKSSYNEQFF. The DNA of the CDR3 is TGCAGTGCTAGAGATAAAGTCGGGACTAGCGGAAAAAGCTCCTACAATGAGCAGTTCTTC.

The genes are TRBV20-1 and TRBJ2-2, with D tentatively TRBD2 (6 bases). Germline V gene data show CDR1 as DFQATT and CDR2 as SNEGSKA (reference sequence). V was cut by 0 bases and J by 0 bases, with 11 bases left in between. CDR3 size: 16 residues. CDR3 amino acids: CSARDPGGSNTGELFF. For the CDR3, the DNA is TGCAGTGCTAGAGATCCCGGGGGTTCGAACACCGGGGAGCTGTTTTTT.

There are many counts of this clonotype. The chain employs TRBV24-1 and TRBJ1-2; maybe TRBD1 (6 bases). The germline V gene encodes CDR1 KGHDR and CDR2 SFDVKD. There are 15 residues in the CDR3. V lost 3 bases to trimming and J lost 5 bases, with 15 bases between them. CDR3 in DNA: TGTGCCACCAGTGATCGCTCGGACAGCTTATATGGCTACACCTTC. Its translation is CATSDRSDSLYGYTF.

The CDR3, as DNA: TGTGCCGGACGAGAGACCCAGTACTTC. This translates into CAGRETQYF. The chain couples TRBV6-1 to TRBJ2-5; D remains ambiguous. Germline values: CDR1 MNHNS, CDR2 SASEGT. There are 9 residues in the CDR3. V shed 11 bases and J shed 4 bases, with 5 bases lying between them.

This chain links TRBV19 with TRBJ1-5, with no clear D. With 11 bases removed from V and 2 bases from J, the gap between germline ends came to 16 bases. Germline assignment: CDR1 LNHDA and CDR2 SQIVND (reference sequence). The CDR3 covers 14 residues. The CDR3 coding sequence is TGTGCCTCAGCGGGAGAGGCGGGCAATCAGCCCCAGCATTTT. This codes for CASAGEAGNQPQHF.

The rearrangement uses TRBV5-1 and TRBJ1-1; unclear D gene. This CDR3 is built from 16 residues. CDR1 is SGHRS and CDR2 is YFSETQ in the germline V gene. Trimming cost V 0 bases and J 0 bases, with 12 bases left between them. As DNA, the CDR3 is TGCGCCAGCAGCTTGGACTACCGTTCCATGAACACTGAAGCTTTCTTT. It is translated as CASSLDYRSMNTEAFF. The whole variable domain, filled in from reference TRBV5-1 and TRBJ1-1, reads KAGVTQTPRYLIKTRGQQVTLSCSPISGHRSVSWYQQTPGQGLQFLFEYFSETQRNKGNFPGRFSGRQFSNSRSEMNVSTLELGDSALYLCASSLDYRSMNTEAFFGQGTRLTVV.

The chain joins TRBV19 to TRBJ2-7, with 7 bases that match TRBD1. Germline V lookup: CDR1 LNHDA, CDR2 SQIVND (reference sequence). V shed 5 bases, J shed 1 base, and the junction held 8 bases outside the gene matches. This CDR3 region has 15 residues. DNA for the CDR3: TGTGCCAGTAGTGCGAGACAGGGTATTTCCTACGAGCAGTACTTC. This encodes CASSARQGISYEQYF.

This clonotype appeared many times. The V and J genes are TRBV28 and TRBJ1-1; D not resolved. Germline CDR1 and CDR2: MDHEN and SYDVKM. Trimming took off 8 bases at V and 8 bases at J, with 18 bases between the two ends. This CDR3 has 13 residues. CDR3 DNA sequence: TGTGCCAGCTCCTTCCTTCAGCCACTGGAAGCTTTCTTT. This sequence encodes CASSFLQPLEAFF. The whole variable domain, remainder taken from reference TRBV28 and TRBJ1-1, is DVKVTQSSRYLVKRTGEKVFLECVQDMDHENMFWYRQDPGLGLRLIYFSYDVKMKEKGDIPEGYSVSREKKERFSLILESASTNQTSMYLCASSFLQPLEAFFGQGTRLTVV.

On this clonotype: Just one base apart from a much larger clone, this may be a read error. The chain has TRBV20-1 and TRBJ1-2; D remains unclear. Germline loops: CDR1 DFQATT, CDR2 SNEGSKA (reference sequence). The CDR3 is made up of 15 amino acids. V was trimmed by 1 base and J by 6 bases, leaving 18 bases between them. CDR3 nucleotide sequence: TGCAGTGCTAGAGTGGAGACCTTGAACAGCAATGGCTACACCTTC. It yields the protein CSARVETLNSNGYTF.

This clonotype was found many times. The rearrangement links TRBV4-2 to TRBJ1-1; 7 nucleotides line up with TRBD1. J was trimmed by 12 bases and V by 2 bases; bases with no gene match: 18. CDR1 is LGHNA and CDR2 is YNFKEQ in the germline V gene. CDR3 length: 16 residues. In DNA form, the CDR3 reads TGTGCCAGCAGCCAACTCACAGGGGATGGTCGGCTGTGGACTTTCTTT. Translating it yields CASSQLTGDGRLWTFF.

The chain is built from TRBV2 and TRBJ1-5; 7 bases are shared with TRBD1. The CDR3 sequence is 15 residues long. Germline V lookup: CDR1 SNHLY, CDR2 FYNNEI. J lost 3 bases, V lost 8 bases, and 10 bases had no gene match. CDR3 coding DNA: TGTGCCAGCCAAGAATGGGACAGTTCCAATCAGCCCCAGCATTTT. It yields the protein CASQEWDSSNQPQHF.

The genes are TRBV5-4 and TRBJ2-5; the match to TRBD2 covers 7 bases. Germline V gives CDR1 SGHNT, CDR2 YYREEE (reference sequence). The length of the CDR3 is 14 residues. Trimming cost V 2 bases and J 2 bases; bases outside gene matches: 3. CDR3 coding DNA: TGTGCCAGCAGCTTTGGACTAGAGCAAGAGACCCAGTACTTC. Translation gives CASSFGLEQETQYF.

The chain links TRBV27 to TRBJ1-4; D is undetermined. V lost 6 bases and J lost 0, with 23 bases in between. CDR3 length: 19 residues. Germline loops: CDR1 MNHEY, CDR2 SMNVEV (reference sequence). The chain's CDR3 is CASSRRPGQRTSTNEKLFF. CDR3 coding DNA: TGTGCCAGCAGCCGGCGGCCGGGCCAGAGAACCTCAACTAATGAAAAACTGTTTTTT.

This clonotype showed up many times. This CDR3 reads CASSLGERGLNTEAFF. The DNA for the CDR3 is TGTGCCAGCAGCTTAGGGGAGCGGGGGCTGAACACTGAAGCTTTCTTT. V gene TRBV7-6 combines with J gene TRBJ1-1; possible D gene TRBD1, 6 bases. The V end lost 1 base, the J end lost 0 bases, and 12 bases lay between the germline ends. There are 16 residues in the CDR3. The germline CDR1 and CDR2 sequences are SGHVS and FNYEAQ.

This clonotype appeared a few times. This chain uses TRBV19 with TRBJ1-1, with D hard to call. Per germline, CDR1 LNHDA and CDR2 SQIVND (reference sequence). Deletions cut 5 bases from V and 0 bases from J, with 10 bases between. The CDR3 has 14 amino acids. CDR3 protein: CASSPPSMNTEAFF. As DNA, the CDR3 is TGTGCCAGTAGTCCTCCAAGTATGAACACTGAAGCTTTCTTT.

This clonotype has more than one count but fewer than ten. The chain recombines TRBV20-1 with TRBJ2-1, with no clear D. Germline V gene data show CDR1 as DFQATT and CDR2 as SNEGSKA (reference sequence). The CDR3 has 14 amino acids. V lost 6 bases, J lost 8 bases, and 20 bases lay in between. The DNA of the CDR3 is TGCAGTGCGCCGACCCGGCGGAGTGATGATGAGCAGTTCTTC. Translated, it gives CSAPTRRSDDEQFF.

This clonotype has a count of ten or more. V is TRBV28 and J is TRBJ2-1; TRBD2 might be the D (5 bases). Germline V lookup: CDR1 MDHEN, CDR2 SYDVKM. The CDR3 runs 17 residues. V was trimmed by 5 bases and J by 4 bases, leaving 21 bases between them. CDR3 in DNA: TGTGCCAGCAGTCCAAGAGGCGCCCTGACTACTTACAATGAGCAGTTCTTC. Protein sequence: CASSPRGALTTYNEQFF.

This clonotype was seen more than once but under ten times. This chain joins TRBV2 and TRBJ1-6; D remains ambiguous. The germline V gene has CDR1 SNHLY and CDR2 FYNNEI. Trimming took off 1 base at V and 10 bases at J, with 2 bases between the two ends. CDR3 length equals 11 residues. CDR3 protein: CASSEGSPLHF. The CDR3 DNA reads as TGTGCCAGCAGTGAAGGGTCACCCCTCCACTTT.

On this clonotype itself: A clone one base away is much larger, so this may be a read error. V usage is TRBV28 and J usage is TRBJ2-2; perhaps TRBD1 as D (5 bases). The CDR3 runs to 14 residues. Germline CDR1 MDHEN, CDR2 SYDVKM. CDR3 sequence: CASSIQENIGELFF. CDR3 in DNA: TGTGCCAGCAGTATACAGGAGAACATCGGGGAGCTGTTTTTT.

The chain joins TRBV28 to TRBJ2-1; D gene unclear. V was trimmed by 3 bases and J by 10 bases, leaving 13 bases between them. The CDR3 has 13 amino acids. Germline V gene lookup returns CDR1 MDHEN and CDR2 SYDVKM. CDR3: CASSLYRTHEQFF. As DNA, the CDR3 is TGTGCCAGCAGTTTGTACAGAACCCACGAGCAGTTCTTC.

The chain employs TRBV30 and TRBJ1-4; D gene ambiguous. The V gene's germline CDR1 is GTSNPN and CDR2 SVGIG (reference sequence). There are 14 residues in the CDR3. V was cut by 1 base and J by 5 bases, with 11 bases left in between. CDR3 in amino acids: CAWSEGAWNEKLFF. The CDR3, as DNA: TGTGCCTGGAGTGAGGGAGCTTGGAATGAAAAACTGTTTTTT. The variable domain in full, with the rest retrieved from reference TRBV30 and TRBJ1-4, is SQTIHQWPATLVQPVGSPLSLECTVEGTSNPNLYWYRQAAGRGLQLLFYSVGIGQISSEVPQNLSASRPQDRQFILSSKKLLLSDSGFYLCAWSEGAWNEKLFFGSGTQLSVL.

This clonotype was detected ten times or more. The V and J genes are TRBV27 and TRBJ2-4; D possibly matches TRBD1 or TRBD2 (7 bases each). Germline V CDR1 and CDR2: MNHEY, SMNVEV (reference sequence). V was pared by 5 bases and J by 3 bases, with 14 bases between. The CDR3 consists of 15 residues. The CDR3 is CASSRGGQNKNIQYF. Here the CDR3 DNA reads TGTGCCAGCAGTAGGGGGGGACAGAACAAAAACATTCAGTACTTC.

At least ten counts were recorded for this clonotype. The chain has TRBV6-2 or TRBV6-3 and TRBJ1-6; 7 bases agree with TRBD1. Germline V lookup: CDR1 MNHEY, CDR2 SVGEGT. V lost 6 bases and J lost 9; bases outside the gene matches: 11. The CDR3 extends over 15 amino acids. The CDR3 reads CASRERGQGGSPLHF. CDR3 in DNA: TGTGCCAGCAGGGAGAGGGGGCAGGGTGGTTCACCCCTCCACTTT.

This clonotype appeared a single time. V is TRBV12-3 or TRBV12-4 and J is TRBJ1-1; no firm D call. V lost 3 bases, J lost 5 bases, and 13 bases lay in between. The CDR3 runs 14 residues. CDR3 nucleotides: TGTGCCAGCAGTTTGGGTGCCCTAGGAACTGAAGCTTTCTTT. This sequence encodes CASSLGALGTEAFF.

The DNA of the CDR3 is TGCGCCAGCAGCCGGACACCGGAGACTGAAGCTTTCTTT. Amino acids: CASSRTPETEAFF. This chain connects TRBV5-1 to TRBJ1-1; weak D call: TRBD1 (5 bases). The germline CDR1 and CDR2 sequences are SGHRS and YFSETQ. V was trimmed by 4 bases and J by 5 bases, leaving 12 bases between them. The CDR3 runs to 13 residues. The complete variable domain, with remaining parts taken from reference TRBV5-1 and TRBJ1-1, reads KAGVTQTPRYLIKTRGQQVTLSCSPISGHRSVSWYQQTPGQGLQFLFEYFSETQRNKGNFPGRFSGRQFSNSRSEMNVSTLELGDSALYLCASSRTPETEAFFGQGTRLTVV.

Notes on this clonotype: The CDR3 end shows no conserved phenylalanine or tryptophan, and so a read error is likely. No DNA is shown, since the ends of the CDR3 on it are uncertain; the CDR3 is the one TCRdb lists. The chain has TRBV7-9 and TRBJ2-1; TRBD2 is taken as the D call from the table, unchecked against the DNA. Germline values: CDR1 SEHNR, CDR2 FQNEAQ (reference sequence). Including both end residues, the CDR3 is 16 amino acids long. Here the CDR3 reads CASSLWGSGSYNEQIS.

The genes are TRBV20-1 and TRBJ1-1; D ambiguous. The V gene lost 2 bases and the J gene lost 4 bases, with 5 bases spanning the gap. CDR1 and CDR2 (germline): DFQATT, SNEGSKA (reference sequence). CDR3 length equals 11 residues. The chain's CDR3 is CSARRSTEAFF. For the CDR3, the DNA is TGCAGTGCTAGACGGTCCACTGAAGCTTTCTTT.